A single sample gave rise to the 19 T cell receptor beta chains below, sequenced in a study of neurological immune-mediated disorders. TCRdb analysed the 5' RACE reads with MiXCR anew, one entry per CDR3 protein. This table has 28,000 or so distinct CDR3 sequences, less than 15% appearing once. The material sequenced was PBMCs. Every receptor here comes from a man in his 60s in good health.

This clonotype was found many times. The chain employs TRBV24-1 and TRBJ2-1; maybe TRBD2 (6 bases). Looked up from germline, CDR1 is KGHDR and CDR2 is SFDVKD. The CDR3 is made up of 14 amino acids. V gave up 4 bases and J gave up 5 bases, with 11 bases separating them. CDR3 nucleotide sequence: TGTGCCACCAGTGAGAGGGGCGGGAACAATGAGCAGTTCTTC. Translating it yields CATSERGGNNEQFF.

This clonotype was observed many times. The chain employs TRBV10-3 and TRBJ2-1; D possibly corresponds to TRBD2 (5 bases). The V and J ends lost 7 bases and 0 bases respectively, with 10 bases between them. The CDR3 is 14 residues long. Germline V CDR1 and CDR2: ENHRY, SYGVKD. The CDR3 coding sequence is TGTGCCATCACCGCTAGCCTCTCCTACAATGAGCAGTTCTTC. Residues: CAITASLSYNEQFF.

This clonotype appeared many times. The chain uses TRBV20-1 and TRBJ2-5, with D possibly TRBD2 on 5 matching bases. The CDR3 has 11 amino acids. Germline values: CDR1 DFQATT, CDR2 SNEGSKA (reference sequence). Trimming left V 7 bases short and J 2 bases short, with 8 bases between. In DNA form, the CDR3 reads TGCAGTGTAGCGCGGCAAGAGACCCAGTACTTC. Protein sequence: CSVARQETQYF.

This clonotype has at least ten counts. V gene TRBV5-1 combines with J gene TRBJ2-2, with D possibly being TRBD1 (5 bases). The germline V and J ends were trimmed by 3 bases and 1 base, with 7 bases remaining between them. The CDR3 is 14 residues long. Germline CDR1 is SGHRS and CDR2 is YFSETQ. The DNA for the CDR3 is TGCGCCAGCAGCTCGACAGTGAACACCGGGGAGCTGTTTTTT. This sequence encodes CASSSTVNTGELFF. The full variable domain, in which reference TRBV5-1 and TRBJ2-2 provide the parts outside the CDR3, is KAGVTQTPRYLIKTRGQQVTLSCSPISGHRSVSWYQQTPGQGLQFLFEYFSETQRNKGNFPGRFSGRQFSNSRSEMNVSTLELGDSALYLCASSSTVNTGELFFGEGSRLTVL.

On this clonotype: At one of its ends the junction is not consistent with the germline gene, which may arise from a read error. This rearrangement joins TRBV3-1 to TRBJ1-5; TRBD1 matches at 10 bases. Germline V lookup: CDR1 LGHDT, CDR2 YNNKEL (reference sequence). The CDR3 has 17 amino acids. The CDR3 DNA reads as TGTGACAGCAGCCAAGAAAGGACAGGGGGATACAATCAGCCCCAGCATTTT. Translating it yields CDSSQERTGGYNQPQHF.

This clonotype has at least ten counts. This chain links TRBV29-1 with TRBJ1-1; TRBD1 is a possible D gene (5 bases). The CDR3 contains 13 residues. In germline, CDR1 is SQVTM, CDR2 ANQGSEA. The ends were cut back, 0 bases at V and 11 bases at J, with 16 bases in the middle. CDR3 DNA: TGCAGCGTTGAAGAAGGAGGGGCTGGGGGGGCTTTCTTT. Protein: CSVEEGGAGGAFF.

V gene TRBV5-8 combines with J gene TRBJ2-7, with TRBD2 as a possible D gene (5 bases). V shed 0 bases and J shed 3 bases, with 19 bases lying between them. CDR3 size: 17 residues. In germline, CDR1 is SGHTS, CDR2 YDEGEE. The CDR3 here is CASSLGGAGRGSYEQYF. The CDR3 region has the DNA TGTGCCAGCAGCTTGGGGGGTGCAGGTCGTGGGAGCTACGAGCAGTACTTC.

This clonotype was detected ten times or more. The chain links TRBV6-5 to TRBJ2-5; the D call may be TRBD1 or TRBD2 (5 bases each). The germline V and J ends were trimmed by 5 bases and 5 bases, with 12 bases remaining between them. The CDR3 contains 13 residues. Germline V gene data show CDR1 as MNHEY and CDR2 as SVGAGI. The CDR3 DNA reads TGTGCCAGCAGTCCCGGGTGGGGGGAGACCCAGTACTTC. This codes for CASSPGWGETQYF.

The chain combines TRBV28 with TRBJ1-1, with D maybe TRBD1 (6 bases). The V and J ends lost 5 bases and 0 bases respectively, with 16 bases between them. This CDR3 contains 16 residues. CDR1 and CDR2 from the germline V gene are MDHEN and SYDVKM. CDR3 protein: CASSTAEGGVNTEAFF. Here the CDR3 DNA reads TGTGCCAGCAGTACCGCAGAGGGGGGTGTGAACACTGAAGCTTTCTTT.

Many counts were recorded for this clonotype. The rearrangement links TRBV29-1 to TRBJ2-1, with D unresolved. Germline-derived CDR1 and CDR2 are SQVTM and ANQGSEA. Trimming cost V 4 bases and J 4 bases, with 8 bases left between them. The CDR3 totals 12 residues. For the CDR3, the DNA is TGCAGCGTTGTTGCGAGATACAATGAGCAGTTCTTC. This codes for CSVVARYNEQFF.

The J gene is TRBJ1-6, the V gene TRBV7-2; TRBD1 might be the D (6 bases). V was pared by 10 bases and J by 0 bases, with 19 bases between. Germline CDR1 and CDR2: SGHTA and FQGNSA. The CDR3 extends over 17 amino acids. The CDR3 region is CATHETGLSSYNSPLHF. CDR3 nucleotide sequence: TGTGCCACCCACGAAACAGGGCTCAGCTCCTATAATTCACCCCTCCACTTT.

This clonotype was picked up many times. The chain has TRBV20-1 and TRBJ2-5; either TRBD1 or TRBD2 may fit D (6 bases each). Trimming removed 5 bases at V and 2 bases at J, with 18 bases between. The CDR3 is 15 amino acids. Germline V lookup: CDR1 DFQATT, CDR2 SNEGSKA (reference sequence). This CDR3 is CSALQRGVLQETQYF. Written as DNA, the CDR3 is TGCAGTGCTCTCCAGAGGGGGGTACTTCAAGAGACCCAGTACTTC.

Remarks on this clonotype: One end of the junction does not line up with germline, which may come from a read error. V is TRBV5-1 and J is TRBJ2-2, with 8 bases lining up with TRBD2. Germline V gene sequence: CDR1 SGHRS, CDR2 YFSETQ. CDR3 size: 13 residues. The CDR3 reads CTSGGPNTGELFF. CDR3 nucleotide sequence: TGCACCAGCGGGGGACCAAACACAGGGGAGCTGTTTTTT.

At least ten counts were recorded for this clonotype. The V gene is TRBV20-1, the J gene TRBJ2-5, with D possibly being TRBD1 or TRBD2 (5 bases each). V lost 1 base, J lost 7 bases, and 10 bases lay in between. CDR1 and CDR2 (germline): DFQATT, SNEGSKA (reference sequence). The CDR3 spans 12 residues. In nucleotides, the CDR3 is TGCAGTGCTAGAGCGGGGCTGGTGACCCAGTACTTC. Its translation: CSARAGLVTQYF.

Many counts were recorded for this clonotype. The chain joins TRBV11-3 to TRBJ2-3; TRBD2 matches at 9 bases. Germline assignment: CDR1 SGHNT and CDR2 YENEEA. The CDR3 is 15 amino acids. Trimming took 3 bases from V and 4 from J; bases not matched to a gene: 5. The CDR3 spells CASSFGGGAADTQYF. In DNA form, the CDR3 reads TGTGCCAGCAGCTTCGGCGGGGGGGCCGCAGATACGCAGTATTTT.

This clonotype was detected many times. This chain connects TRBV12-3 or TRBV12-4 to TRBJ2-2; TRBD2 matches 11 bases. The CDR3 runs to 15 residues. The ends lost 5 bases at V and 4 bases at J; junction bases unmatched: 3. The CDR3 protein is CASSLTSGSTGELFF. The CDR3 nucleotides read TGTGCCAGCAGTCTCACTAGCGGGAGCACCGGGGAGCTGTTTTTT.

This clonotype showed up many times. The rearrangement uses TRBV2 and TRBJ1-5; D unresolved. V was pared by 8 bases and J by 3 bases, with 17 bases between. CDR3 length equals 15 residues. The germline V gene has CDR1 SNHLY and CDR2 FYNNEI. CDR3 in DNA: TGTGCCAGCGGAAGTGGAGGTATTCCCAATCAGCCCCAGCATTTT. It codes for CASGSGGIPNQPQHF. Based on the CDR3 plus reference TRBV2 and TRBJ1-5, the full variable domain is EPEVTQTPSHQVTQMGQEVILRCVPISNHLYFYWYRQILGQKVEFLVSFYNNEISEKSEIFDDQFSVERPDGSNFTLKIRSTKLEDSAMYFCASGSGGIPNQPQHFGDGTRLSIL.

This clonotype was seen a few times. This sequence joins TRBV6-2 or TRBV6-3 and TRBJ2-1; TRBD2 aligns across 11 bases. The CDR3 length is 17 residues. With V trimmed by 6 bases and J by 1 base, 8 bases remained unmatched. Germline CDR1 MNHEY, CDR2 SVGEGT. This chain's CDR3 is CASRGTSGLQSYNEQFF. DNA of the CDR3: TGTGCCAGCAGGGGGACTAGCGGACTTCAGTCCTACAATGAGCAGTTCTTC.

The sample holds many counts of this clonotype. The V and J genes are TRBV12-3 or TRBV12-4 and TRBJ1-5; D is ambiguous. CDR3 length: 16 residues. Trimming removed 2 bases at V and 1 base at J, with 12 bases between. The CDR3 nucleotides read TGTGCCAGCAGTTTACGCCCCCAGGTCAGCAATCAGCCCCAGCATTTT. Translated: CASSLRPQVSNQPQHF.